What follows are 4 T cell receptor beta chains derived from one specimen sequenced in a study of blood T cell repertoires in COVID-19. TCRdb's table, derived via immunoSEQ multiplex PCR, lists solely in-frame clones and lacks some. Seen here are approximately 160,000 clones, about 86% observed once, and the top ten hold roughly 19%. The sample consisted of peripheral blood. These receptors originate from a woman of 80 years or more with acute or convalescent COVID-19.

V and J are TRBV10-3 and TRBJ2-7, with D maybe TRBD2 (6 bases). CDR1 and CDR2 from the germline V gene are ENHRY and SYGVKD. CDR3 length: 14 amino acids. Between the trimmed V and J ends, which lost 5 bases and 0 bases, there was a span of 11 bases. This CDR3 reads CAISLGLYSYEQYF. The CDR3 DNA reads TGTGCCATCAGTCTGGGACTTTACTCCTACGAGCAGTACTTC.

V is TRBV28 and J is TRBJ1-2; possible D gene TRBD1, 5 bases. V was cut by 7 bases and J by 0 bases, with 9 bases left in between. The CDR3 spans 13 residues. In germline, CDR1 is MDHEN, CDR2 SYDVKM. The CDR3 nucleotides read TGTGCCAGCAAACCACAGGCTAACTATGGCTACACCTTC. Residues: CASKPQANYGYTF.

The genes are TRBV6-6 and TRBJ1-2; TRBD1 agrees at 9 bases. The V gene end was trimmed by 9 bases and the J gene end by 3 bases; junction bases not matched to a gene: 14. The CDR3 has 16 residues. Germline values: CDR1 MNHNY, CDR2 SVGAGI (reference sequence). The CDR3 DNA follows: TGTGCCAGTCACTACAGGGGGCGACCTTCTGACTATGGCTACACCTTC. As protein: CASHYRGRPSDYGYTF.

As to this clone: Other DNA sequences within the sample encode an identical CDR3. The chain recombines TRBV5-1 with TRBJ2-7; the D is unclear. Looked up from germline, CDR1 is SGHRS and CDR2 is YFSETQ. The V end was cut by 0 bases, the J end by 4 bases, with 5 bases between. This CDR3 contains 12 residues. This CDR3 is CASSLGQYEQYF. The CDR3 region has the DNA TGCGCCAGCAGCTTGGGGCAGTACGAGCAGTACTTC.